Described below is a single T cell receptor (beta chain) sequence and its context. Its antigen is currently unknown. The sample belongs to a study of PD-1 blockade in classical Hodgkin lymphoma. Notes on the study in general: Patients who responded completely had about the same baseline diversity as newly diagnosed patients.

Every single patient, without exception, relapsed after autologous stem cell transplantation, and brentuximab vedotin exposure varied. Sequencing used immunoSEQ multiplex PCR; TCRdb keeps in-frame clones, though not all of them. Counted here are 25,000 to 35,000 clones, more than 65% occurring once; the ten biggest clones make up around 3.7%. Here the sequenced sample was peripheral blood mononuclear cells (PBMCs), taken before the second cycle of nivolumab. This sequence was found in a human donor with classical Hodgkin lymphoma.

The DNA of the CDR3 is TGTGCCAGCAGCTTAGGGGACCGCGGAAGAGATACGCAGTATTTT. The encoded protein is CASSLGDRGRDTQYF. J is TRBJ2-3 and V is TRBV7-6; D tentatively reads TRBD1 or TRBD2 (5 bases each). This CDR3 is built from 15 residues. V was trimmed by 1 base and J by 5 bases, leaving 13 bases between them. The germline V gene has CDR1 SGHVS and CDR2 FNYEAQ. The variable domain in full, with the rest retrieved from reference TRBV7-6 and TRBJ2-3, is GAGVSQSPRYKVTKRGQDVALRCDPISGHVSLYWYRQALGQGPEFLTYFNYEAQQDKSGLPNDRFSAERPEGSISTLTIQRTEQRDSAMYRCASSLGDRGRDTQYFGPGTRLTVL.